This T cell receptor (beta chain) was observed in a study of blood T cells in healthy people across ages. General study results and limits: Both higher diversity and more naive CD4+ cells marked long-lived donors when set against aged donors. A roughly linear age-dependent decrease characterized TCR beta diversity per million T cells.

This clonotype was counted between two and nine times. Its antigen is currently unknown. Those donating, healthy Caucasian individuals from Russia, were aged roughly 6 to 90. CDR3 length equals 16 residues. Trimming took 1 base from V and 1 from J; bases not matched to a gene: 4. Germline V gene data show CDR1 as SGHVS and CDR2 as FNYEAQ. Primed by a sample-barcoded 5' primer and a J-beta primer mix, a second PCR proceeded for 7 to 11 cycles. TCRdb reprocessed the 5' RACE reads via MiXCR and lists one record per CDR3 protein. In the table there are about 1.6 million distinct CDR3 sequences, about 35% of which are singletons.

V gene TRBV7-6 combines with J gene TRBJ2-7; 10 bases match TRBD1. The source of this sequence is a woman younger than 45 in good health. The sequencing input was blood. For the CDR3, the DNA is TGTGCCAGCAGCTTAGGGGACAGGGGTGGGTCCTACGAGCAGTACTTC. It is translated as CASSLGDRGGSYEQYF.